The clone carrying this T cell receptor (beta chain) has a single count. Its antigen remains unidentified. Germline lookup yields CDR1 SEHNR and CDR2 FQNEAQ (reference sequence). V trimming: 5 bases; J trimming: 3 bases; junction bases outside the gene matches: 3. The CDR3 length is 13 residues. Sequencing used immunoSEQ multiplex PCR; TCRdb keeps in-frame clones, though not all of them. The sample yields 50,000 to 60,000 clones, about 92% seen once. This record belongs to a study of lymphopenia after photon versus proton radiotherapy. Overall study findings and caveats: After lymphocyte nadir, photon-treated repertoires showed oligoclonal expansion, especially CD8+ Temra.

The sequenced sample was peripheral blood, obtained from a patient treated with photon-based radiotherapy. The J gene is TRBJ2-7, the V gene TRBV7-9; 8 bases are shared with TRBD1. The TCR was taken from a woman aged 40 to 50 with cholangiocarcinoma. CDR3: CASSPGTGYEQYF. CDR3 nucleotide sequence: TGTGCCAGCAGCCCCGGGACAGGCTACGAGCAGTACTTC.